This T cell receptor beta chain was captured by sequencing in a study of tumor and adjacent non-tumor tissue in lung cancer. Study summary: Patients comprised approximately eleven adenocarcinoma, a couple of squamous cell carcinoma and 1 small cell lung cancer.

Broader study findings: Higher tumor TCR diversity was associated with shorter survival. Normal lung showed higher cumulative top 100 clone frequency than tumor.

TCRbeta libraries were built with three rounds of nested PCR, modified from ARM-PCR. Each CDR3 protein gets one entry after TCRdb re-called the multiplex PCR reads with MiXCR. Of roughly 82,000 distinct CDR3 sequences listed, around 76% are singletons. As for this clonotype: Its antigen is currently unknown.

The template was RNA from unsorted bulk tissue. The normal lung tissue was taken more than 3 cm from the tumor edge. Newly diagnosed lung cancer patients had thoracic surgery in China, August–late 2014, without prior chemotherapy. Sequenced material: distant non-tumor lung tissue. The TCR comes from a woman aged 45 to 65 with non-small cell lung cancer.

CDR3 in DNA: TGTGCCAGTATCTCAAGGGACACTGAAGCTTTCTTT. Translation gives CASISRDTEAFF. The chain recombines TRBV11-2 with TRBJ1-1; D unresolved. This CDR3 has 12 residues. Looked up from germline, CDR1 is SGHAT and CDR2 is FQNNGV. V was shortened by 9 bases and J by 3 bases, with 11 bases between the two germline ends.